The 10 T cell receptor beta chains below were found in one sample sequenced in a study of shared clonotypes between healthy human individuals. Sequenced by immunoSEQ multiplex PCR; TCRdb stores in-frame clones only, minus some. The table includes 2 million to 2.5 million clones, roughly 95% detected once. Naive CD8 cells were CD45RO-negative, positively selected for CCR7, excluding terminally differentiated effector memory CD45RA+ cells. Sequenced material: naive CD8+ T cells sorted from blood. The receptors were gathered from a young man in good health.

The chain recombines TRBV6-5 with TRBJ1-4, with 8 positions matching TRBD1. Trimming removed 2 bases from V and 6 bases from J; junction bases left unmatched: 8. The CDR3 contains 16 residues. Germline loops: CDR1 MNHEY, CDR2 SVGAGI. The CDR3 sequence: CASSYTQTGEDEKLFF. DNA of the CDR3: TGTGCCAGCAGTTACACCCAGACAGGGGAAGATGAAAAACTGTTTTTT.

V gene TRBV11-2 combines with J gene TRBJ2-2; D is unresolved. Trimming took off 3 bases at V and 3 bases at J, with 8 bases between the two ends. From germline, CDR1 is SGHAT and CDR2 FQNNGV. The CDR3 runs 14 residues. As DNA, the CDR3 is TGTGCCAGCAGCTTGGGCATTTACACCGGGGAGCTGTTTTTT. It encodes CASSLGIYTGELFF.

The chain recombines TRBV15 with TRBJ2-2, with D unclear. With 1 base removed from V and 3 bases from J, the gap between germline ends came to 6 bases. This CDR3 region has 14 residues. Germline loops: CDR1 LNHNV, CDR2 YYDKDF (reference sequence). CDR3 amino acids: CATSRGQHTGELFF. In DNA, the CDR3 is TGTGCCACCAGCAGAGGTCAACACACCGGGGAGCTGTTTTTT.

This clone was recorded once. The chain combines TRBV13 with TRBJ2-2; TRBD2 matches at 13 bases. With V trimmed by 5 bases and J by 0 bases, 9 bases remained unmatched. This CDR3 region has 19 residues. Germline CDR1 PRHDT, CDR2 FYEKMQ (reference sequence). The CDR3 is CASSDSGLAGESNTGELFF. Here the CDR3 DNA reads TGTGCCAGCAGCGATTCCGGACTAGCGGGGGAATCGAACACCGGGGAGCTGTTTTTT.

V and J are TRBV7-9 and TRBJ1-1, with D possibly matching TRBD1 (5 bases). V shed 6 bases and J shed 4 bases, with 18 bases lying between them. CDR1 SEHNR and CDR2 FQNEAQ come from the germline V gene (reference sequence). The CDR3 consists of 15 residues. CDR3 DNA sequence: TGTGCCAGCAGTCCAGCGGAGGGAAGGGGCACTGAAGCTTTCTTT. This sequence encodes CASSPAEGRGTEAFF.

This clone showed up just a few times. The chain couples TRBV27 to TRBJ1-6; D gene uncertain. V dropped 0 bases and J dropped 6 bases, with 12 bases sitting between them. The CDR3 length is 16 residues. Germline values: CDR1 MNHEY, CDR2 SMNVEV (reference sequence). CDR3 sequence reads: CASSLSRGEGNSPLHF. Here the CDR3 DNA reads TGTGCCAGCAGTTTATCACGGGGAGAGGGTAATTCACCCCTCCACTTT.

The chain has TRBV6-5 and TRBJ1-1; D not resolved. Germline-derived CDR1 and CDR2 are MNHEY and SVGAGI. The CDR3 is 15 residues long. V lost 6 bases to trimming and J lost 0 bases, with 14 bases between them. The CDR3 protein is CASSLSTSMNTEAFF. The CDR3, as DNA: TGTGCCAGCAGCTTAAGTACGAGTATGAACACTGAAGCTTTCTTT.

This chain joins TRBV27 and TRBJ2-7; the D call may be TRBD1 or TRBD2 (5 bases each). The germline V gene encodes CDR1 MNHEY and CDR2 SMNVEV (reference sequence). V was cut by 5 bases and J by 3 bases, with 20 bases left in between. This CDR3 is 16 amino acids long. The CDR3 DNA reads TGTGCCAGCAGTCCCGCGGTGGGGGAGAGTGTCTACGAGCAGTACTTC. This codes for CASSPAVGESVYEQYF.

This clone appeared once. The chain employs TRBV7-6 and TRBJ2-3, with a possible D match to TRBD2 (6 bases). V was cut by 7 bases and J by 2 bases, with 13 bases left in between. Germline V gene sequence: CDR1 SGHVS, CDR2 FNYEAQ. The CDR3 is made up of 14 amino acids. CDR3 sequence reads: CASTPGGITDTQYF. As DNA, the CDR3 is TGTGCCAGCACCCCGGGCGGGATCACAGATACGCAGTATTTT.

The chain employs TRBV5-1 and TRBJ1-1, with 9 bases matching TRBD1. The CDR3 consists of 14 residues. J gave up 4 bases and V 4 bases, and 5 bases lay outside the gene matches. Per germline, CDR1 SGHRS and CDR2 YFSETQ. CDR3: CASSVPTGGTEAFF. In nucleotides, the CDR3 is TGCGCCAGCAGCGTACCGACAGGGGGCACTGAAGCTTTCTTT.